The text below deals with one TCR beta chain. The antigen remains unidentified. Sequencing used immunoSEQ multiplex PCR; TCRdb keeps in-frame clones, though not all of them. The table lists approximately 98,000 clones, around 82% of them singletons. This entry belongs to a study of cytomegalovirus exposure and HLA in healthy donors. Notes on the study in general: The study labeled 164 TCR beta chains cytomegalovirus-associated. Subsequent analysis found a tendency for first-cohort TCR clusters to co-occur within the 95 to 150 validation repertoires.

The donors were part of the roughly 120-subject validation cohort, which stood apart from the roughly 670-subject first cohort. Trimming took off 1 base at V and 7 bases at J, with 13 bases between the two ends. Germline CDR1 is LNHNV and CDR2 is YYDKDF (reference sequence). The CDR3 loop spans 14 amino acids. The rearrangement uses TRBV15 and TRBJ1-1; D uncertain. Material for sequencing was PBMCs. The source is a woman younger than 35 in good health and CMV-seronegative. DNA for the CDR3: TGTGCCACCAGCAGAGGTCTCCAGGCGCGTGAAGCTTTCTTT. This codes for CATSRGLQAREAFF.